The subject of this entry is one TCR beta chain. The antigen is unknown. The entry originates in a study of cytomegalovirus exposure and HLA in healthy donors. Study summary: From donors who were HLA-typed, an early data release held around 80 million unique TCRs.

Study-wide results and caveats: When a later analysis was performed, an Asian-associated ancestry cluster reportedly had fewer N-insertions than the approximately 680-donor mean. In an earlier analysis, about 87% or about 30%: the productive usage of most TCR beta V segments.

The PCR employed 60 Vbeta primers together with 13 Jbeta primers. Here immunoSEQ multiplex PCR was the method, and the copy in TCRdb shows in-frame clones only, minus some. The data contain some 200,000 clones, approximately 88% of them singletons. The sample taken for sequencing was PBMCs. This TCR derives from a boy aged 2 to 10 in good health and CMV-seronegative.

The DNA for the CDR3 is TGTGCCAGCCAATTTAGACAGGGGTTCTACGAGCAGTACTTC. This gives the protein CASQFRQGFYEQYF. The chain combines TRBV6-5 with TRBJ2-5, with 8 bases fitting TRBD1. The DNA end favors TRBJ2-7, so the J call may be wrong. In germline, CDR1 is MNHEY, CDR2 SVGAGI. The CDR3 has 14 amino acids.